These 30 T cell receptor beta chains originate from one sample sequenced in a study of blood T cell repertoires in COVID-19. The method was immunoSEQ multiplex PCR; TCRdb's version includes in-frame clones alone and lacks a portion of them. Of approximately 75,000 clones listed, about 74% are singletons. Sequencing used peripheral blood. These TCRs come from a human donor with acute or convalescent COVID-19. The donor label of this sample is uncertain.

V usage is TRBV19 and J usage is TRBJ2-1, with TRBD1 identical over 10 bases. Trimming at V came to 8 bases and at J to 8 bases, leaving 3 bases not matched to a gene. This CDR3 is built from 12 residues. Germline V gene lookup returns CDR1 LNHDA and CDR2 SQIVND (reference sequence). The CDR3 spells CASGQGVHEQFF. In DNA form, the CDR3 reads TGTGCCAGTGGACAGGGGGTTCATGAGCAGTTCTTC.

The chain recombines TRBV5-1 with TRBJ1-1, with D unresolved. Germline assignment: CDR1 SGHRS and CDR2 YFSETQ. The ends were cut back, 6 bases at V and 0 bases at J, with 9 bases in the middle. The CDR3 spans 13 residues. In nucleotides, the CDR3 is TGCGCCAGCAACAGTGCAATGAACACTGAAGCTTTCTTT. It yields the protein CASNSAMNTEAFF.

The rearrangement joins TRBV5-1 to TRBJ1-3, with D possibly being TRBD1 (6 bases). Germline V gene sequence: CDR1 SGHRS, CDR2 YFSETQ. Deletions cut 4 bases from V and 0 bases from J, with 14 bases between. The CDR3 covers 16 residues. In DNA form, the CDR3 reads TGCGCCAGCAGCCCCGGGACAACCAACTCTGGAAACACCATATATTTT. It translates to CASSPGTTNSGNTIYF.

The chain recombines TRBV19 with TRBJ1-1; 8 bases agree with TRBD1. The CDR3 runs 13 residues. The V and J ends lost 7 bases and 1 base, in that order; junction bases with no gene match: 2. Per germline, CDR1 LNHDA and CDR2 SQIVND (reference sequence). The CDR3 sequence is CASTDRANTEAFF. The CDR3 DNA reads TGTGCCAGTACGGACAGGGCGAACACTGAAGCTTTCTTT.

This chain uses TRBV7-2 with TRBJ2-3, with TRBD2 matching over 13 bases. Germline V CDR1 and CDR2: SGHTA, FQGNSA. This CDR3 has 18 residues. With 4 bases clipped from V and 1 base from J, the junction kept 8 bases outside the gene matches. CDR3 sequence: CASSSEGLAGVRTDTQYF. The CDR3 coding sequence is TGTGCCAGCAGCTCAGAAGGACTAGCGGGGGTTCGCACAGATACGCAGTATTTT.

V and J are TRBV24-1 and TRBJ1-5; maybe TRBD1 (6 bases). The CDR3 contains 15 residues. Germline V gives CDR1 KGHDR, CDR2 SFDVKD. V was cut by 5 bases and J by 4 bases, with 14 bases left in between. The CDR3 reads CATSGRDQGNQPQHF. The CDR3 DNA sequence: TGTGCCACCAGTGGTCGGGATCAGGGGAATCAGCCCCAGCATTTT.

This clone was recorded only once. The gene calls are TRBV28 and TRBJ1-1, with D perhaps TRBD1 (5 bases). CDR1 MDHEN and CDR2 SYDVKM come from the germline V gene. Trimming left V 3 bases short and J 2 bases short, with 10 bases between. The CDR3 totals 14 residues. In DNA form, the CDR3 reads TGTGCCAGCAGTTTCGGGGGGACCAACACTGAAGCTTTCTTT. Translating it yields CASSFGGTNTEAFF.

The rearrangement joins TRBV7-2 to TRBJ2-1; a weak D match, TRBD1 (6 bases). The V end lost 5 bases, the J end lost 9 bases, and 11 bases lay between the germline ends. Germline V gene sequence: CDR1 SGHTA, CDR2 FQGNSA. CDR3 length: 12 amino acids. CDR3 DNA sequence: TGTGCCAGCAGCCGGGACATCGGTGAGCAGTTCTTC. Encoded protein: CASSRDIGEQFF.

This chain joins TRBV5-4 and TRBJ2-3, with unresolved D. Trimming left V 0 bases short and J 1 base short, with 9 bases between. The length of the CDR3 is 15 residues. CDR1 SGHNT and CDR2 YYREEE come from the germline V gene (reference sequence). The CDR3 DNA follows: TGTGCCAGCAGCTTGGACTGGTCCCGCACAGATACGCAGTATTTT. Amino acid sequence: CASSLDWSRTDTQYF.

The count of this clone is one. The chain links TRBV20-1 to TRBJ2-1; no definite D call. The germline CDR1 and CDR2 sequences are DFQATT and SNEGSKA (reference sequence). The CDR3 spans 11 residues. V lost 5 bases and J lost 9, with 11 bases in between. CDR3 DNA: TGCAGTGCTTGGTATCTAGTTGAGCAGTTCTTC. Protein sequence: CSAWYLVEQFF.

This clone has only a few counts. The chain uses TRBV28 and TRBJ1-2, with D unclear. The CDR3 totals 13 residues. Trimming pared 10 bases from V and 7 bases from J, leaving 19 bases between. From germline, CDR1 is MDHEN and CDR2 SYDVKM. The CDR3 DNA reads as TGTGCCACCCTAACCGGGCGGGCTGGTGGCTACACCTTC. This codes for CATLTGRAGGYTF.

The CDR3 region has the DNA TGTGCCAGCAGCTTCCAAGCGGGAGGGCTCAATGAGCAGTTCTTC. This translates into CASSFQAGGLNEQFF. V is TRBV7-3 and J is TRBJ2-1, with 10 bases lining up with TRBD2. Germline trimming cut 3 bases from V and 6 bases from J; bases unmatched to any gene: 5. Germline assignment: CDR1 SGHTA and CDR2 FQGTGA. This CDR3 has 15 residues.

The chain combines TRBV28 with TRBJ1-4; 11 bases are a match to TRBD1. The V gene end was trimmed by 5 bases and the J gene end by 0 bases; junction bases not matched to a gene: 8. CDR3 size: 18 residues. The germline V gene encodes CDR1 MDHEN and CDR2 SYDVKM. The chain's CDR3 is CASSGQGALSATNEKLFF. CDR3 sequence (DNA): TGTGCCAGCAGTGGACAGGGGGCCTTGTCCGCAACTAATGAAAAACTGTTTTTT. The variable domain in full, completed from reference TRBV28 and TRBJ1-4, reads DVKVTQSSRYLVKRTGEKVFLECVQDMDHENMFWYRQDPGLGLRLIYFSYDVKMKEKGDIPEGYSVSREKKERFSLILESASTNQTSMYLCASSGQGALSATNEKLFFGSGTQLSVL.

V gene TRBV28 combines with J gene TRBJ2-3, with TRBD2 matching 7 bases. There are 17 residues in the CDR3. The germline V gene has CDR1 MDHEN and CDR2 SYDVKM. J was trimmed by 3 bases and V by 4 bases; bases with no gene match: 13. CDR3 bases: TGTGCCAGCAGTTATCTTTACGGCAGGGAGGGAACAGATACGCAGTATTTT. Translating gives CASSYLYGREGTDTQYF.

The gene calls are TRBV27 and TRBJ1-5; weak D call: TRBD1 (6 bases). CDR1 MNHEY and CDR2 SMNVEV come from the germline V gene (reference sequence). Deletions cut 5 bases from V and 2 bases from J, with 10 bases between. There are 14 residues in the CDR3. This chain's CDR3 is CASSTPGGNQPQHF. In nucleotides, the CDR3 is TGTGCCAGCAGTACCCCAGGGGGCAATCAGCCCCAGCATTTT.

In its sample, this clone was seen once. The chain carries TRBV3-1 (or the pseudogene TRBV3-2) and TRBJ2-3, with D possibly TRBD1 on 6 matching bases. The V end was cut by 4 bases, the J end by 7 bases, with 18 bases between. The germline V gene has CDR1 LGHDT and CDR2 YNNKEL (reference sequence). The CDR3 has 15 amino acids. CDR3 coding DNA: TGTGCCAGCAGCCGACAACAGGGATGGGGAAATACGCAGTATTTT. As protein: CASSRQQGWGNTQYF.

This chain joins TRBV19 and TRBJ1-2; D unresolved. V lost 3 bases and J 0 bases, leaving 11 bases between the germline ends. The V gene's germline CDR1 is LNHDA and CDR2 SQIVND (reference sequence). The CDR3 is 15 residues long. The CDR3 bases are TGTGCCAGTAGTATTGGGCCCGCCGCTAACTATGGCTACACCTTC. Amino acid sequence: CASSIGPAANYGYTF.

The rearrangement uses TRBV10-3 and TRBJ2-7; 7 positions agree with TRBD1. Germline assignment: CDR1 ENHRY and CDR2 SYGVKD. There are 13 residues in the CDR3. V was pared by 11 bases and J by 2 bases, with 9 bases of the junction left unmatched. CDR3 in DNA: TGTGCCGTTAAGACAGGGCCCACCTACGAGCAGTACTTC. Translated, it gives CAVKTGPTYEQYF.

This chain joins TRBV10-3 and TRBJ1-2; TRBD1 is a possible D gene (6 bases). Germline values: CDR1 ENHRY, CDR2 SYGVKD. The CDR3 consists of 14 residues. V lost 3 bases to trimming and J lost 2 bases, with 10 bases between them. The CDR3 DNA follows: TGTGCCATCAGTGAAACGGGGGGCAACTATGGCTACACCTTC. Protein sequence: CAISETGGNYGYTF.

Only a few counts were recorded for this clone. The rearrangement uses TRBV4-2 and TRBJ2-1, with 10 bases lining up with TRBD2. This CDR3 region has 16 residues. Per germline, CDR1 LGHNA and CDR2 YNFKEQ. V was pared by 4 bases and J by 7 bases, with 10 bases of the junction left unmatched. Here the CDR3 reads CASSRPLAGITNEQFF. In DNA form, the CDR3 reads TGTGCCAGCAGCCGACCACTAGCGGGAATTACGAATGAGCAGTTCTTC.

The V and J genes are TRBV18 and TRBJ1-5; 7 bases are a match to TRBD1. Germline V gene sequence: CDR1 KGHSH, CDR2 LQKENI. This CDR3 has 15 amino acids. The V segment lost 1 base and the J segment 5 bases; nucleotides outside the gene matches: 5. CDR3 loop: CASSPLKGAHQPQHF. The CDR3 bases are TGTGCCAGCTCACCACTTAAGGGGGCGCATCAGCCCCAGCATTTT.

The rearrangement links TRBV5-6 to TRBJ2-7, with a weak D call TRBD1 (5 bases). CDR1 and CDR2 (germline): SGHDT, YYEEEE. V was trimmed by 6 bases and J by 8 bases, leaving 15 bases between them. This CDR3 comprises 12 residues. The CDR3 reads CASIRQGYQQYF. The CDR3 nucleotides read TGTGCCAGCATCCGGCAGGGTTATCAGCAGTACTTC.

This chain joins TRBV10-3 and TRBJ2-1, with TRBD2 matching 15 bases. This CDR3 has 18 residues. CDR1 and CDR2 from the germline V gene are ENHRY and SYGVKD. V dropped 7 bases and J dropped 4; count of bases not matched to a gene: 11. The CDR3 DNA reads TGTGCCATCATGGAAACGGGACTAGCGGGAGGCGGGTACAATGAGCAGTTCTTC. Protein product: CAIMETGLAGGGYNEQFF.

This clone has only a few counts. The gene calls are TRBV2 and TRBJ1-5; 7 bases align to TRBD1. The CDR3 is made up of 14 amino acids. J lost 4 bases, V lost 9 bases, and 9 bases had no gene match. Germline CDR1 is SNHLY and CDR2 is FYNNEI. The CDR3 nucleotides read TGTGCCAGTACGCTCGGGACAGCTAATCAGCCCCAGCATTTT. The encoded protein is CASTLGTANQPQHF.

The V gene is TRBV4-1, the J gene TRBJ1-3, with a possible D match to TRBD1 (5 bases). This CDR3 comprises 18 residues. Trimming left V 0 bases short and J 0 bases short, with 15 bases between. CDR1 and CDR2 from the germline V gene are MGHRA and YSYEKL. CDR3 nucleotide sequence: TGCGCCAGCAGCCAAGATCACCCCGACAGCCGCTCTGGAAACACCATATATTTT. Protein: CASSQDHPDSRSGNTIYF.

The rearrangement joins TRBV15 to TRBJ2-1, with 8 bases lining up with TRBD1. The CDR3 spans 16 residues. The V gene's germline CDR1 is LNHNV and CDR2 YYDKDF (reference sequence). V dropped 1 base and J dropped 8; count of bases not matched to a gene: 10. CDR3 sequence (DNA): TGTGCCACCAGCAGAGGTGACAGGGGCGGCAAGGATGAGCAGTTCTTC. It codes for CATSRGDRGGKDEQFF.

CDR3 residues: CASSLIALGQPQHF. DNA for the CDR3: TGTGCCAGCAGTTTAATAGCGTTGGGTCAGCCCCAGCATTTT. J is TRBJ1-5 and V is TRBV28, with no clear D. The V end lost 2 bases, the J end lost 6 bases, and 11 bases lay between the germline ends. Germline V gene lookup returns CDR1 MDHEN and CDR2 SYDVKM. The CDR3 sequence is 14 residues long.

The V gene is TRBV5-1, the J gene TRBJ2-2; 7 bases align to TRBD1. The CDR3 sequence is 15 residues long. Germline V gene sequence: CDR1 SGHRS, CDR2 YFSETQ. V was pared by 4 bases and J by 4 bases, with 7 bases of the junction left unmatched. The CDR3 bases are TGCGCCAGCAGCCCGGGACAGAGGATCACCGGGGAGCTGTTTTTT. Its translation is CASSPGQRITGELFF.

This chain connects TRBV18 to TRBJ2-7; D is unclear. The V gene lost 6 bases and the J gene lost 2 bases, with 14 bases spanning the gap. The CDR3 spans 14 residues. The germline V gene encodes CDR1 KGHSH and CDR2 LQKENI. The CDR3 bases are TGTGCCAGCTCGGAAACATCTCGGGCCTACGAGCAGTACGTC. Residues: CASSETSRAYEQYV.

In this sample, this clone turned up once. J is TRBJ1-3 and V is TRBV4-3; D is unresolved. V shed 0 bases and J shed 5 bases, with 8 bases lying between them. From germline, CDR1 is LGHNA and CDR2 YSLEER. This CDR3 is built from 14 residues. CDR3 region: CASSQDHGRNTIYF. CDR3 nucleotides: TGCGCCAGCAGCCAAGATCACGGGAGAAACACCATATATTTT.